These 17 T cell receptor beta chains were sequenced from one sample in a study of cytomegalovirus exposure and HLA in healthy donors. Researchers ran the PCR with 60 Vbeta and 13 Jbeta primers. Profiling relied on immunoSEQ multiplex PCR, and the TCRdb table lists in-frame clones only, not all of them. The sample yields approximately 120,000 clones, roughly 81% seen once. Material for sequencing was PBMCs. All receptors derive from a woman in her twenties or thirties in good health and CMV-seronegative.

The chain has TRBV5-6 and TRBJ2-3; weak D call: TRBD2 (7 bases). The CDR3 contains 17 residues. V shed 0 bases and J shed 3 bases, with 17 bases lying between them. In germline, CDR1 is SGHDT, CDR2 YYEEEE. The CDR3 DNA reads as TGTGCCAGCAGCTTGGTCCGGGGGGCATTAAGGACAGATACGCAGTATTTT. Amino acids: CASSLVRGALRTDTQYF. Drawing the rest from reference TRBV5-6 and TRBJ2-3, the complete variable domain is DAGVTQSPTHLIKTRGQQVTLRCSPKSGHDTVSWYQQALGQGPQFIFQYYEEEERQRGNFPDRFSGHQFPNYSSELNVNALLLGDSALYLCASSLVRGALRTDTQYFGPGTRLTVL.

This clone was seen more than once but under ten times. The chain is built from TRBV5-6 and TRBJ1-4; D not resolved. CDR1 is SGHDT, CDR2 YYEEEE, per germline. Trimming removed 0 bases from V and 0 bases from J, with 9 bases in between. The CDR3 is 16 residues long. The CDR3 protein is CASSLAGGTTNEKLFF. CDR3 coding DNA: TGTGCCAGCAGCTTGGCAGGAGGTACAACTAATGAAAAACTGTTTTTT.

J is TRBJ2-2 and V is TRBV7-3, with TRBD1 matching over 8 bases. CDR1 is SGHTA, CDR2 FQGTGA, per germline. The CDR3 extends over 14 amino acids. V shed 5 bases, J shed 7 bases, and the junction held 6 bases outside the gene matches. The CDR3, as DNA: TGTGCCAGCAGCGTGACAGGGGCGGGCGGGGAGCTGTTTTTT. Translating it yields CASSVTGAGGELFF.

The rearrangement uses TRBV7-9 and TRBJ2-7; 9 bases are shared with TRBD1. The CDR3 has 13 residues. V shed 5 bases, J shed 6 bases, and the junction held 5 bases outside the gene matches. The germline V gene encodes CDR1 SEHNR and CDR2 FQNEAQ (reference sequence). DNA of the CDR3: TGTGCCAGCAGCCAGGACAGGGGAGGCGAGCAGTACTTC. Translated: CASSQDRGGEQYF.

This clone was counted between two and nine times. The chain has TRBV6-1 and TRBJ1-2; 8 bases match TRBD1. The CDR3 sequence is 14 residues long. Germline V CDR1 and CDR2: MNHNS, SASEGT. V trimming: 5 bases; J trimming: 8 bases; junction bases outside the gene matches: 10. CDR3 sequence (DNA): TGTGCCAGCAGTTCCCCGGACAGGGTGAAGGGCTACACCTTC. Its protein is CASSSPDRVKGYTF.

This chain joins TRBV7-2 and TRBJ1-4, with 7 nucleotides matching TRBD1. V gave up 4 bases and J gave up 0 bases; unmatched junction bases: 5. The CDR3 length is 16 residues. CDR1 is SGHTA, CDR2 FQGNSA, per germline. In DNA, the CDR3 is TGTGCCAGCAGCTCTCATACAGGGGCAACTAATGAAAAACTGTTTTTT. Residues: CASSSHTGATNEKLFF.

The J gene is TRBJ1-5, the V gene TRBV30; D uncertain. Trimming cost V 2 bases and J 3 bases, with 8 bases left between them. The CDR3 runs to 13 residues. The germline V gene encodes CDR1 GTSNPN and CDR2 SVGIG (reference sequence). CDR3 DNA sequence: TGTGCCTGGAGTTACAGAGACAATCAGCCCCAGCATTTT. Amino acids: CAWSYRDNQPQHF.

The V gene is TRBV6-5, the J gene TRBJ1-4; D remains ambiguous. Germline V gene data show CDR1 as MNHEY and CDR2 as SVGAGI. Trimming stripped 3 bases from V and 2 bases from J, with 7 bases between. This CDR3 comprises 14 residues. CDR3 region: CASSYGGTNEKLFF. DNA of the CDR3: TGTGCCAGCAGTTATGGAGGGACTAATGAAAAACTGTTTTTT.

V usage is TRBV7-3 and J usage is TRBJ2-3, with D perhaps matching TRBD1 (7 bases). Germline V gene data show CDR1 as SGHTA and CDR2 as FQGTGA. CDR3 size: 13 residues. The V end was cut by 5 bases, the J end by 5 bases, with 11 bases between. The CDR3 loop reads CASSPQGGDTQYF. For the CDR3, the DNA is TGTGCCAGCAGCCCGCAGGGGGGAGATACGCAGTATTTT.

This chain links TRBV27 with TRBJ1-6; 7 bases match TRBD1. The CDR3 extends over 15 amino acids. CDR1 and CDR2 from the germline V gene are MNHEY and SMNVEV (reference sequence). V lost 6 bases and J lost 6; bases outside the gene matches: 8. The CDR3 DNA reads TGTGCCAGCAGGCTCGCCGGGACAGTTAATTCACCCCTCCACTTT. Protein: CASRLAGTVNSPLHF.

This chain connects TRBV18 to TRBJ2-2, with D possibly TRBD1 on 6 matching bases. V lost 1 base to trimming and J lost 7 bases, with 7 bases between them. CDR3 length: 13 amino acids. Germline lookup yields CDR1 KGHSH and CDR2 LQKENI. CDR3 loop: CASSPQGVGELFF. The CDR3 nucleotides are TGTGCCAGCTCACCACAGGGGGTCGGGGAGCTGTTTTTT.

This clone appeared once. V is TRBV9 and J is TRBJ2-7; 8 nucleotides align to TRBD1. The CDR3 is 14 amino acids. J lost 3 bases, V lost 2 bases, and 4 bases had no gene match. Germline V gene lookup returns CDR1 SGDLS and CDR2 YYNGEE. The CDR3 bases are TGTGCCAGCAGCGTCGACAGGGGAGGCTACGAGCAGTACTTC. It codes for CASSVDRGGYEQYF.

The chain combines TRBV5-1 with TRBJ2-7; D gene ambiguous. This CDR3 is 15 amino acids long. Germline CDR1 reads SGHRS; CDR2 reads YFSETQ. Trimming shortened V by 1 base and J by 1 base, and 12 bases separated the two germline ends. CDR3 in amino acids: CASSLMAGTSYEQYF. Here the CDR3 DNA reads TGCGCCAGCAGCTTGATGGCAGGTACTTCCTACGAGCAGTACTTC.

This chain joins TRBV4-2 and TRBJ1-1, with TRBD1 identical over 7 bases. This CDR3 region has 14 residues. J gave up 1 base and V 4 bases, and 3 bases lay outside the gene matches. Germline V lookup: CDR1 LGHNA, CDR2 YNFKEQ. This chain's CDR3 is CASSPGQENTEAFF. The CDR3 region has the DNA TGTGCCAGCAGCCCCGGACAGGAGAACACTGAAGCTTTCTTT.

This rearrangement joins TRBV29-1 to TRBJ2-5; the match to TRBD1 covers 7 bases. The germline CDR1 and CDR2 sequences are SQVTM and ANQGSEA. CDR3 length: 14 residues. J was trimmed by 2 bases and V by 3 bases; bases with no gene match: 6. The CDR3 reads CSVEGQILQETQYF. In DNA form, the CDR3 reads TGCAGCGTTGAGGGACAGATATTACAAGAGACCCAGTACTTC.

V and J are TRBV30 and TRBJ2-7; tentative D call: TRBD1 (7 bases). CDR1 is GTSNPN and CDR2 is SVGIG in the germline V gene (reference sequence). The CDR3 contains 13 residues. V was trimmed by 3 bases and J by 4 bases, leaving 13 bases between them. The CDR3 nucleotides are TGTGCCTGGAGATCGACAGGGAGGTACGAGCAGTACTTC. It encodes CAWRSTGRYEQYF.

The chain couples TRBV6-5 to TRBJ1-2, with D perhaps matching TRBD1 (5 bases). The length of the CDR3 is 16 residues. V lost 2 bases and J lost 3, with 16 bases in between. Germline V gene data show CDR1 as MNHEY and CDR2 as SVGAGI. The CDR3 sequence is CASSYGPQGADYGYTF. For the CDR3, the DNA is TGTGCCAGCAGTTACGGGCCCCAAGGGGCAGACTATGGCTACACCTTC.